Below are 31 T cell receptor beta chains sequenced from a single sample in a study of cytomegalovirus exposure and HLA in healthy donors. The PCR employed 60 Vbeta primers together with 13 Jbeta primers. Using immunoSEQ multiplex PCR, the repertoire was profiled, and TCRdb retains in-frame clones only, with some absent. The sample holds 150,000 to 180,000 clones, about 83% seen once. Input material: PBMCs. Receptors were obtained from a woman in her thirties or forties in good health and CMV-seronegative.

This sequence joins TRBV11-3 and TRBJ2-4; 12 bases line up with TRBD2. Germline V gene sequence: CDR1 SGHNT, CDR2 YENEEA. The CDR3 runs 16 residues. Trimming took 7 bases from V and 5 from J; bases not matched to a gene: 9. In DNA, the CDR3 is TGTGCCAGCACCTACCGACTAGCGGGAGATCAAAACATTCAGTACTTC. Its translation: CASTYRLAGDQNIQYF.

The chain couples TRBV5-4 to TRBJ1-2; D is uncertain. The CDR3 is made up of 13 amino acids. Germline values: CDR1 SGHNT, CDR2 YYREEE (reference sequence). V was clipped by 0 bases and J by 3 bases, with 6 bases between them. The CDR3: CASSLESYYGYTF. The CDR3 DNA is TGTGCCAGCAGCTTGGAAAGCTACTATGGCTACACCTTC.

The J gene is TRBJ1-2, the V gene TRBV6-1, with D unclear. Deletions cut 4 bases from V and 4 bases from J, with 10 bases between. Germline CDR1 reads MNHNS; CDR2 reads SASEGT. The CDR3 is 13 residues long. DNA for the CDR3: TGTGCCAGCAGTGGGGCCGCCGTCTATGGCTACACCTTC. Amino acid sequence: CASSGAAVYGYTF.

The chain couples TRBV6-5 to TRBJ2-1; 7 bases map to TRBD2. CDR1 and CDR2 (germline): MNHEY, SVGAGI. V lost 2 bases, J lost 1 base, and 2 bases stayed unmatched. There are 15 residues in the CDR3. In DNA, the CDR3 is TGTGCCAGCAGTTACGGAGCGGGGTCCTACAATGAGCAGTTCTTC. Amino acids: CASSYGAGSYNEQFF.

This chain uses TRBV11-2 with TRBJ1-2, with unresolved D. The CDR3 spans 13 residues. Germline values: CDR1 SGHAT, CDR2 FQNNGV. Trimming shortened V by 3 bases and J by 4 bases, and 9 bases separated the two germline ends. CDR3 coding DNA: TGTGCCAGCAGCTTGGGGAGGTCCTATGGCTACACCTTC. As protein: CASSLGRSYGYTF.

This sequence joins TRBV5-1 and TRBJ1-4; weak D call: TRBD1 (6 bases). From germline, CDR1 is SGHRS and CDR2 YFSETQ. V lost 4 bases and J 0 bases, leaving 10 bases between the germline ends. The CDR3 runs 15 residues. The CDR3 bases are TGCGCCAGCAGCAAGGCAGGGGCAACTAATGAAAAACTGTTTTTT. Its protein product is CASSKAGATNEKLFF.

This clone was picked up a small number of times. V is TRBV5-1 and J is TRBJ2-3; a weak D match, TRBD2 (5 bases). With 4 bases removed from V and 2 bases from J, the gap between germline ends came to 17 bases. The germline V gene encodes CDR1 SGHRS and CDR2 YFSETQ. The CDR3 spans 16 residues. The CDR3: CASSLGILRHTDTQYF. The CDR3 DNA reads as TGCGCCAGCAGCCTCGGGATCTTGAGGCACACAGATACGCAGTATTTT.

The CDR3: CASSPFRGASNLITGYGYTF. In DNA, the CDR3 is TGTGCCAGCAGCCCCTTCCGGGGGGCCTCAAATTTAATAACGGGGTATGGCTACACCTTC. The chain joins TRBV7-8 to TRBJ1-2; possibly TRBD1 for D (6 bases). The CDR3 length is 20 residues. Germline V lookup: CDR1 SGHVS, CDR2 FQNEAQ. Trimming pared 5 bases from V and 5 bases from J, leaving 33 bases between.

This chain joins TRBV5-4 and TRBJ2-7; D is possibly TRBD2 (5 bases). CDR1 is SGHNT and CDR2 is YYREEE in the germline V gene (reference sequence). The length of the CDR3 is 15 residues. V lost 0 bases and J 1 base, leaving 11 bases between the germline ends. CDR3 nucleotide sequence: TGTGCCAGCAGCTTGGGCAGCGGAGATTCCTACGAGCAGTACTTC. Its translation is CASSLGSGDSYEQYF. The variable domain in full, with the rest retrieved from reference TRBV5-4 and TRBJ2-7, is ETGVTQSPTHLIKTRGQQVTLRCSSQSGHNTVSWYQQALGQGPQFIFQYYREEENGRGNFPPRFSGLQFPNYSSELNVNALELDDSALYLCASSLGSGDSYEQYFGPGTRLTVT.

Note on this clone: An end of the junction differs from the germline gene, which may be a read error. The V gene is TRBV27, the J gene TRBJ1-2; TRBD1 matches at 7 bases. This CDR3 spans 13 amino acids. Germline V lookup: CDR1 MNHEY, CDR2 SMNVEV (reference sequence). CDR3 sequence reads: CASSTRTGIPPDF. In DNA form, the CDR3 reads TGTGCCAGCAGTACCAGGACAGGCATCCCACCCGACTTC.

This clone has only a few counts. This chain uses TRBV27 with TRBJ2-7; 8 nucleotides agree with TRBD1. Losses at the gene ends were 4 bases for V and 2 bases for J; bases not matched to a gene: 7. Germline V gives CDR1 MNHEY, CDR2 SMNVEV (reference sequence). CDR3 length equals 15 residues. The CDR3 DNA reads as TGTGCCAGCAGTTGGGGGGACAGGAGAACCTACGAGCAGTACTTC. This translates into CASSWGDRRTYEQYF.

The chain links TRBV5-1 to TRBJ1-2; maybe TRBD1 (5 bases). The CDR3 sequence is 14 residues long. Trimming left V 0 bases short and J 5 bases short, with 11 bases between. Per the germline V gene, CDR1 is SGHRS and CDR2 is YFSETQ. Written as DNA, the CDR3 is TGCGCCAGCAGCTTGGAAGGGGCTTTATATGGCTACACCTTC. Translated, it gives CASSLEGALYGYTF.

The chain carries TRBV9 and TRBJ2-4, with D perhaps TRBD2 (5 bases). V lost 4 bases, J lost 2 bases, and 10 bases lay in between. The CDR3 length is 14 residues. In germline, CDR1 is SGDLS, CDR2 YYNGEE. The CDR3 is CASSISGSKNIQYF. The CDR3 nucleotides are TGTGCCAGCAGCATAAGCGGTTCCAAAAACATTCAGTACTTC.

V usage is TRBV15 and J usage is TRBJ2-6, with D possibly matching TRBD2 (6 bases). Between the trimmed V and J ends, which lost 0 bases and 4 bases, there was a span of 13 bases. The CDR3 is made up of 17 amino acids. CDR1 is LNHNV and CDR2 is YYDKDF in the germline V gene (reference sequence). The CDR3 DNA sequence: TGTGCCACCAGCAGAGATCGCGGGACGGGGGGGGCCAACGTCCTGACTTTC. It codes for CATSRDRGTGGANVLTF.

The chain recombines TRBV5-4 with TRBJ1-6; 7 nucleotides line up with TRBD1. CDR1 and CDR2 from the germline V gene are SGHNT and YYREEE (reference sequence). The ends lost 2 bases at V and 7 bases at J; junction bases unmatched: 9. CDR3 size: 16 residues. The CDR3 nucleotides are TGTGCCAGCAGCTTACAAAACAGGGGAGCAAATTCACCCCTCCACTTT. Protein: CASSLQNRGANSPLHF.

This clone is a singleton in its sample. In DNA, the CDR3 is TGTGCCAGCAGTCTCGACAGGGTTAACACCGGGGAGCTGTTTTTT. This translates into CASSLDRVNTGELFF. This sequence joins TRBV28 and TRBJ2-2; 7 nucleotides align to TRBD1. The V gene's germline CDR1 is MDHEN and CDR2 SYDVKM. Germline trimming cut 5 bases from V and 2 bases from J; bases unmatched to any gene: 5. This CDR3 is built from 15 residues. Combining the CDR3 with reference TRBV28 and TRBJ2-2 gives the whole variable domain DVKVTQSSRYLVKRTGEKVFLECVQDMDHENMFWYRQDPGLGLRLIYFSYDVKMKEKGDIPEGYSVSREKKERFSLILESASTNQTSMYLCASSLDRVNTGELFFGEGSRLTVL.

The chain joins TRBV2 to TRBJ1-1, with D possibly TRBD1 on 6 matching bases. Germline CDR1 SNHLY, CDR2 FYNNEI. V was shortened by 7 bases and J by 4 bases, with 16 bases between the two germline ends. The CDR3 extends over 14 amino acids. CDR3 sequence: CASTPNGGLTEAFF. The CDR3 region has the DNA TGTGCCAGCACTCCTAACGGGGGGCTCACTGAAGCTTTCTTT.

The chain has TRBV7-9 and TRBJ2-7, with TRBD1 as a possible D gene (6 bases). This CDR3 spans 14 amino acids. Germline V CDR1 and CDR2: SEHNR, FQNEAQ (reference sequence). V was trimmed by 1 base and J by 3 bases, leaving 10 bases between them. Here the CDR3 reads CASSLDQGLYEQYF. The CDR3 bases are TGTGCCAGCAGCTTAGATCAGGGGCTCTACGAGCAGTACTTC.

This rearrangement joins TRBV5-1 to TRBJ2-3, with 11 bases that match TRBD2. The CDR3 totals 17 residues. Germline loops: CDR1 SGHRS, CDR2 YFSETQ. Losses at the gene ends were 2 bases for V and 5 bases for J; bases not matched to a gene: 10. The CDR3 DNA follows: TGCGCCAGCAGCTTTCAGAAGACTAGCGGGACCATAGATACGCAGTATTTT. Translation: CASSFQKTSGTIDTQYF. The variable domain in full, completed from reference TRBV5-1 and TRBJ2-3, reads KAGVTQTPRYLIKTRGQQVTLSCSPISGHRSVSWYQQTPGQGLQFLFEYFSETQRNKGNFPGRFSGRQFSNSRSEMNVSTLELGDSALYLCASSFQKTSGTIDTQYFGPGTRLTVL.

The V and J genes are TRBV28 and TRBJ2-1, with 9 bases identical to TRBD1. CDR3 size: 14 residues. Per germline, CDR1 MDHEN and CDR2 SYDVKM. With 7 bases clipped from V and 8 bases from J, the junction kept 9 bases outside the gene matches. The CDR3 bases are TGTGCCAGCACTCTTCCGGGACAGGGCGATGAGCAGTTCTTC. Its protein product is CASTLPGQGDEQFF.

The CDR3 reads CASSYANRDGYGYTF. DNA for the CDR3: TGTGCCAGCAGTTACGCAAACAGAGATGGGTATGGCTACACCTTC. This chain joins TRBV6-6 and TRBJ1-2; D is undetermined. V was cut by 2 bases and J by 5 bases, with 15 bases left in between. This CDR3 contains 15 residues. The germline V gene has CDR1 MNHNY and CDR2 SVGAGI (reference sequence).

In its sample, this clone was seen a few times. V and J are TRBV5-6 and TRBJ2-3; a possible D gene is TRBD2 (5 bases). There are 15 residues in the CDR3. The V gene's germline CDR1 is SGHDT and CDR2 YYEEEE. Trimming stripped 7 bases from V and 1 base from J, with 16 bases between. The CDR3 reads CASGVGNVGTDTQYF. The DNA of the CDR3 is TGTGCCAGCGGGGTCGGGAACGTCGGCACAGATACGCAGTATTTT.

The CDR3 DNA is TGCGCCAGCAGCTTGAACACGGCGGGGGAATCCTACAATGAGCAGTTCTTC. It encodes CASSLNTAGESYNEQFF. The chain links TRBV5-1 to TRBJ2-1; 7 bases are a match to TRBD2. Germline V gene data show CDR1 as SGHRS and CDR2 as YFSETQ. J was trimmed by 1 base and V by 1 base; bases with no gene match: 8. This CDR3 is built from 17 residues.

The chain combines TRBV4-1 with TRBJ2-2; 12 bases are a match to TRBD2. Germline trimming cut 1 base from V and 7 bases from J; bases unmatched to any gene: 10. The CDR3 is 18 amino acids. Germline loops: CDR1 MGHRA, CDR2 YSYEKL. The CDR3 DNA is TGCGCCAGCAGCCAAGCAGCTCTAGCGGGGGGGCGAGGCGGGGAGCTGTTTTTT. This sequence encodes CASSQAALAGGRGGELFF.

The J gene is TRBJ2-7, the V gene TRBV7-9, with D tentatively TRBD2 (6 bases). Germline assignment: CDR1 SEHNR and CDR2 FQNEAQ (reference sequence). V was pared by 1 base and J by 5 bases, with 12 bases between. There are 14 residues in the CDR3. DNA of the CDR3: TGTGCCAGCAGCTTAGACAGCCGGAGGGACGAGCAGTACTTC. Translation: CASSLDSRRDEQYF.

The chain uses TRBV12-5 and TRBJ1-2, with TRBD1 matching over 9 bases. CDR3 length: 18 amino acids. CDR1 and CDR2 (germline): LGHNT, FRNRAP. Germline trimming cut 0 bases from V and 2 bases from J; bases unmatched to any gene: 10. The CDR3 here is CASGLVQVGTGNNYGYTF. Here the CDR3 DNA reads TGTGCTAGTGGTTTGGTACAAGTCGGGACAGGGAACAACTATGGCTACACCTTC.

This chain joins TRBV5-4 and TRBJ1-1; D uncertain. Trimming cost V 2 bases and J 4 bases, with 12 bases left between them. Germline CDR1 reads SGHNT; CDR2 reads YYREEE (reference sequence). CDR3 length: 14 residues. CDR3 residues: CASSFELSRTEAFF. CDR3 sequence (DNA): TGTGCCAGCAGCTTTGAGCTAAGTCGCACTGAAGCTTTCTTT. The whole variable domain, remainder taken from reference TRBV5-4 and TRBJ1-1, is ETGVTQSPTHLIKTRGQQVTLRCSSQSGHNTVSWYQQALGQGPQFIFQYYREEENGRGNFPPRFSGLQFPNYSSELNVNALELDDSALYLCASSFELSRTEAFFGQGTRLTVV.

This clone was counted once. V and J are TRBV18 and TRBJ1-1; D possibly corresponds to TRBD1 (5 bases). Trimming stripped 2 bases from V and 0 bases from J, with 10 bases between. CDR3 length: 15 amino acids. Germline CDR1 KGHSH, CDR2 LQKENI. Here the CDR3 reads CASSPTRVLNTEAFF. DNA of the CDR3: TGTGCCAGCTCACCAACCAGGGTTTTGAACACTGAAGCTTTCTTT.

This sequence joins TRBV7-6 and TRBJ1-5; no clear D. CDR3 length: 13 amino acids. The germline V gene encodes CDR1 SGHVS and CDR2 FNYEAQ. V shed 5 bases and J shed 0 bases, with 5 bases lying between them. The DNA of the CDR3 is TGTGCCAGCAGCCCCTATAGCAATCAGCCCCAGCATTTT. Encoded protein: CASSPYSNQPQHF.

The chain joins TRBV7-2 to TRBJ1-1; D ambiguous. CDR3 length: 14 residues. The V gene's germline CDR1 is SGHTA and CDR2 FQGNSA. V lost 0 bases, J lost 2 bases, and 7 bases lay in between. Here the CDR3 reads CASSLAVGNTEAFF. CDR3 nucleotides: TGTGCCAGCAGCTTAGCAGTCGGTAACACTGAAGCTTTCTTT.

The rearrangement uses TRBV6-1 and TRBJ2-1; possible D gene TRBD2, 6 bases. Trimming pared 1 base from V and 1 base from J, leaving 11 bases between. CDR3 size: 16 residues. Germline CDR1 and CDR2: MNHNS and SASEGT. In nucleotides, the CDR3 is TGTGCCAGCAGTGAAGAGAGCGGGCCTTCCTACAATGAGCAGTTCTTC. Protein: CASSEESGPSYNEQFF.